This record covers a single T cell receptor beta chain. The record originates from a study of T cells in Graves' hyperthyroidism and ophthalmopathy. Amplification of TCR beta CDR3 regions used RNA as the template. HTBI primers drove first-round RT-PCR of the TCR CDR3. From the multiplex PCR reads, TCRdb called clonotypes with MiXCR, one entry per CDR3 protein. The table has around 340,000 distinct CDR3 sequences, approximately 14% seen once. Trimming left V 6 bases short and J 2 bases short, with 11 bases between. The CDR3 covers 13 residues. Germline V CDR1 and CDR2: DFQATT, SNEGSKA (reference sequence).

The chain employs TRBV20-1 and TRBJ2-1; the D call may be TRBD1 or TRBD2 (5 bases each). The specimen was blood. This receptor was identified in a young woman with Graves' hyperthyroidism. The CDR3 is CSARDETYNEQFF. Written as DNA, the CDR3 is TGCAGTGCCCGGGACGAGACCTACAATGAGCAGTTCTTC.